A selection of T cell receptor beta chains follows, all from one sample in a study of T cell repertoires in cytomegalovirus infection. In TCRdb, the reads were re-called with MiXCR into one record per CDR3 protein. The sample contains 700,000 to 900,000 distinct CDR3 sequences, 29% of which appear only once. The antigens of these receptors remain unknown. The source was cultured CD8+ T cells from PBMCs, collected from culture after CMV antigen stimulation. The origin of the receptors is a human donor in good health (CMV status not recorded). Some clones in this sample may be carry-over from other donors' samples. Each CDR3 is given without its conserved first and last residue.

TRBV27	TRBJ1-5	ASSPWIAEPQH
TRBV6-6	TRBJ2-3	ASSYGRSNTQY
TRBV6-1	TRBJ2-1	ASSEEESDLGGEQF
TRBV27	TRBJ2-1	ASSLDSSGGAYNEQF
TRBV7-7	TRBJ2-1	ASSPYTREYNEQF
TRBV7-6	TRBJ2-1	ASSSGGGGKQF
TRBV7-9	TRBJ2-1	ASSGSDSLYNEQF
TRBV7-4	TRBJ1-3	ASSQTESTFSGNTIY
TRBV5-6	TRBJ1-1	ASSPAPGGPTEAF
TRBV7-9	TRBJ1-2	ASSSGTVLGGYT
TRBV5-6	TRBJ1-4	ASSLAGDNEKLF
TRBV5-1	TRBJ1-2	ASSINRVYGYT
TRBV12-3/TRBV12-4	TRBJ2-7	ASSSYRGEQY
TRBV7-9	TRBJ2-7	ASSLSGRPYEQY
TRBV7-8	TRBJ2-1	ASSFLAGDYHNEQF
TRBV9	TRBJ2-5	ASSVNSLQETQY
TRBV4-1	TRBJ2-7	ASSRAGTEYEQY
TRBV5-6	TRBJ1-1	ASSWYRTGRNTEAF
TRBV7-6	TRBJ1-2	ASSLGGGWESGYT
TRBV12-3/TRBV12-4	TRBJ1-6	ASSLADRGSYNSPLH
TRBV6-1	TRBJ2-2	ASRSPGTSTAGELF
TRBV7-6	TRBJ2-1	ASSFAAGGLGEQF